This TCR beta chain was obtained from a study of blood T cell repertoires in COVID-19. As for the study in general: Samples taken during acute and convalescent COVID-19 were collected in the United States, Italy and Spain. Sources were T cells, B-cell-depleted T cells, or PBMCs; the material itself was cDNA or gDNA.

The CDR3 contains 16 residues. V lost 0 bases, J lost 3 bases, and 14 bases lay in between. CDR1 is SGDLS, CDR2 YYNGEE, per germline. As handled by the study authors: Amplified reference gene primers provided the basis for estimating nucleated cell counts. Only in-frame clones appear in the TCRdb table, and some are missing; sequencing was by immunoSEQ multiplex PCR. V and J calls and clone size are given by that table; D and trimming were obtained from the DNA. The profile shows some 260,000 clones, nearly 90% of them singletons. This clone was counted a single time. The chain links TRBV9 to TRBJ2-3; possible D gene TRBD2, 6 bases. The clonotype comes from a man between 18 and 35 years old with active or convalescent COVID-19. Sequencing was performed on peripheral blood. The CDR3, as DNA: TGTGCCAGCAGCGTAGCCCTGGGAGCGGGTACAGATACGCAGTATTTT. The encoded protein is CASSVALGAGTDTQYF.